This T cell receptor beta chain stems from a study of glioma-infiltrating T cells. Amplification of TCR alpha and beta CDR3 regions from RNA used iRepertoire nested multiplex PCR. TCRdb itself ran the multiplex PCR reads through MiXCR, one entry per CDR3 protein. The table has approximately 90,000 distinct CDR3 sequences, 20% to 25% seen once. The V and J ends lost 3 bases and 3 bases, in that order; junction bases with no gene match: 4. The germline CDR1 and CDR2 sequences are LNHNV and YYDKDF (reference sequence). This CDR3 contains 15 residues. This clonotype was found many times. Material: glioma tissue, nonneoplastic brain tissue, or PBMCs (not recorded which). The source is a human donor with low-grade glioma or glioblastoma, undergoing nonglioma brain surgery, or in good health (not recorded which). The rearrangement joins TRBV15 to TRBJ1-3; 8 bases map to TRBD1. In DNA, the CDR3 is TGTGCCACCAGCAGGGACAGGGCTTATGGAAACACCATATATTTT. Protein sequence: CATSRDRAYGNTIYF.